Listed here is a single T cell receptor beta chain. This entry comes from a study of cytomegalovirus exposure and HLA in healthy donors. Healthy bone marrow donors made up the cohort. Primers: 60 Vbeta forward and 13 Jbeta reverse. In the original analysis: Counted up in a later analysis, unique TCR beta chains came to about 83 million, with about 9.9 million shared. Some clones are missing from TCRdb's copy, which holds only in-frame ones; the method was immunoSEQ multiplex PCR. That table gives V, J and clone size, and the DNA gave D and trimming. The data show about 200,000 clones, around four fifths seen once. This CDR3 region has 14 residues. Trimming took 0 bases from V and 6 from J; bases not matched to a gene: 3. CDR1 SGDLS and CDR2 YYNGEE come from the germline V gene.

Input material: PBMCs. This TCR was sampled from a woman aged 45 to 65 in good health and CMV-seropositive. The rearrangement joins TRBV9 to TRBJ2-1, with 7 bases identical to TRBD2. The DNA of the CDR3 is TGTGCCAGCAGCGTAGAAGCGGGGATCAATGAGCAGTTCTTC. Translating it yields CASSVEAGINEQFF.